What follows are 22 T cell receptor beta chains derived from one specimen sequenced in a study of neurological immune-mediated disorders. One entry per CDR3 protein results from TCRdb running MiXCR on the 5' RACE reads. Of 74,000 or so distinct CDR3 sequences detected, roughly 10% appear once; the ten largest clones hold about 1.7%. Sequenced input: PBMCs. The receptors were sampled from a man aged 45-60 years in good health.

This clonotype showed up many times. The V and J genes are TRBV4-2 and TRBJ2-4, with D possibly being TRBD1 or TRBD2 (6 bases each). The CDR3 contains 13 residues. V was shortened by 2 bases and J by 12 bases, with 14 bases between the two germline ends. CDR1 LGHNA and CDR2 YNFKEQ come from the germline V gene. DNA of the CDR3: TGTGCCAGCAGCCAAACCCTTGGGGGGCGTCAGTACTTC. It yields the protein CASSQTLGGRQYF.

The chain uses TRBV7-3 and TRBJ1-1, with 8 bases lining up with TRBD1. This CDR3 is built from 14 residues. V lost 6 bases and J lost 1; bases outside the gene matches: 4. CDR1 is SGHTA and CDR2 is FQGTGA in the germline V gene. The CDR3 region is CASRPGQGNTEAFF. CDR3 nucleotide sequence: TGTGCCAGCAGACCCGGACAGGGGAACACTGAAGCTTTCTTT. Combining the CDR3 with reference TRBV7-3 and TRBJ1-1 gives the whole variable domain GAGVSQTPSNKVTEKGKYVELRCDPISGHTALYWYRQSLGQGPEFLIYFQGTGAADDSGLPNDRFFAVRPEGSVSTLKIQRTERGDSAVYLCASRPGQGNTEAFFGQGTRLTVV.

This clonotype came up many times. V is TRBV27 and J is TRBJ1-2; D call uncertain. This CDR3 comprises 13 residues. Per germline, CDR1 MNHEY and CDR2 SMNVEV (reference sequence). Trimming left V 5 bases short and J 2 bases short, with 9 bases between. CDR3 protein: CASSPRLNYGYTF. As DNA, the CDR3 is TGTGCCAGCAGTCCTAGGCTAAACTATGGCTACACCTTC.

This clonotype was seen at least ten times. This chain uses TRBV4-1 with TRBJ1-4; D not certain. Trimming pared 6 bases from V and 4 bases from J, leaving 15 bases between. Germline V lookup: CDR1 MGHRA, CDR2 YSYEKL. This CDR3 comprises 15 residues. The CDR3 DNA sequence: TGCGCCAGCAGGGAAGGGCGCGGACTTAATGAAAAACTGTTTTTT. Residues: CASREGRGLNEKLFF.

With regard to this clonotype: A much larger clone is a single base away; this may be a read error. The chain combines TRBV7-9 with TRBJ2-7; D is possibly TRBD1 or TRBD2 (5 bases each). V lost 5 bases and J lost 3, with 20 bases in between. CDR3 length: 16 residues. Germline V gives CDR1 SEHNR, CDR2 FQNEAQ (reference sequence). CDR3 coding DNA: TGTGCCAGCAGCCCTTCCCGGGGACGGGGTTTCTACGAGCAGTACTTC. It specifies CASSPSRGRGFYEQYF.

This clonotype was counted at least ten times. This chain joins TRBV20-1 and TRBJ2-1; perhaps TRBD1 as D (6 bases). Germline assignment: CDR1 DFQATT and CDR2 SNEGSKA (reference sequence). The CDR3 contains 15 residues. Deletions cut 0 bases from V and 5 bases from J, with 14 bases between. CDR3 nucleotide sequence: TGCAGTGCTAGAGATTATCGAACAGGGCACAATGAGCAGTTCTTC. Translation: CSARDYRTGHNEQFF.

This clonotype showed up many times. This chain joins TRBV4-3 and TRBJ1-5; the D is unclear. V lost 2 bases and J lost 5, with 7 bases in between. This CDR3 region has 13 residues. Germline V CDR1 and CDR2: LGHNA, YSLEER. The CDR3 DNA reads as TGCGCCAGCAGCCAAATGACCGATCAGCCCCAGCATTTT. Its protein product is CASSQMTDQPQHF.

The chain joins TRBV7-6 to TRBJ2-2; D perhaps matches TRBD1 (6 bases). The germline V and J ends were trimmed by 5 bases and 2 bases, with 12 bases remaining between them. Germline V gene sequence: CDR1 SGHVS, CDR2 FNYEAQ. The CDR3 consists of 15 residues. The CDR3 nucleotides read TGTGCCAGCAGCACCGGGACATCAAACACCGGGGAGCTGTTTTTT. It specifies CASSTGTSNTGELFF.

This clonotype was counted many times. The CDR3 DNA follows: TGCAGCGTTGGAGACTACGAGCAGTACTTC. It yields the protein CSVGDYEQYF. The chain recombines TRBV29-1 with TRBJ2-7; D unclear. CDR3 length: 10 amino acids. Germline V gene sequence: CDR1 SQVTM, CDR2 ANQGSEA. The V end was cut by 4 bases, the J end by 3 bases, with 4 bases between.

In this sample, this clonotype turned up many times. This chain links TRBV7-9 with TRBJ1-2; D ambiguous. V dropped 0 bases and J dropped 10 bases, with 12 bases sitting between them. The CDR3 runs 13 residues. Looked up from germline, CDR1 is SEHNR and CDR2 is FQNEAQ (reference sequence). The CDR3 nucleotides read TGTGCCAGCAGCTTAGCGGGGTCTGATGACTACACCTTC. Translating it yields CASSLAGSDDYTF. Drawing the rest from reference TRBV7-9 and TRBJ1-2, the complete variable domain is DTGVSQNPRHKITKRGQNVTFRCDPISEHNRLYWYRQTLGQGPEFLTYFQNEAQLEKSRLLSDRFSAERPKGSFSTLEIQRTEQGDSAMYLCASSLAGSDDYTFGSGTRLTVV.

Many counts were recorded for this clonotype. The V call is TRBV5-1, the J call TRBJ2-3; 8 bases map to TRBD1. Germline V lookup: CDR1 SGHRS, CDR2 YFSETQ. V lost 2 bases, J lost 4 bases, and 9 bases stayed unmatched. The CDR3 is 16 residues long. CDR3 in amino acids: CASSFFPGGGSDTQYF. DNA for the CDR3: TGCGCCAGCAGCTTTTTCCCAGGGGGCGGGTCAGATACGCAGTATTTT.

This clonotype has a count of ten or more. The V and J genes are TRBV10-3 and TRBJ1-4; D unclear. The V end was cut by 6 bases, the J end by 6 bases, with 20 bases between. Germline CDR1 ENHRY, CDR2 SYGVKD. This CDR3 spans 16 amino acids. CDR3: CAIRGEGFAGDEKLFF. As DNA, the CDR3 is TGTGCCATCAGGGGTGAGGGTTTCGCTGGGGATGAAAAACTGTTTTTT.

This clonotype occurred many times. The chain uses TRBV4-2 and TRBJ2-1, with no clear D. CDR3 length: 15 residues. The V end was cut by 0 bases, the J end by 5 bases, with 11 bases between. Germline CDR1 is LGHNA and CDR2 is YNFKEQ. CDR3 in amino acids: CASSQEFYLHNEQFF. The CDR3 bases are TGTGCCAGCAGCCAAGAATTTTACCTGCACAATGAGCAGTTCTTC.

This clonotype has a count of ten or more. The CDR3 region is CASSPLVEGNQPQHF. Written as DNA, the CDR3 is TGTGCCAGTAGTCCCCTTGTGGAAGGCAATCAGCCCCAGCATTTT. This rearrangement joins TRBV19 to TRBJ1-5; D call uncertain. V gave up 5 bases and J gave up 2 bases, with 13 bases separating them. Germline CDR1 is LNHDA and CDR2 is SQIVND (reference sequence). The CDR3 runs 15 residues.

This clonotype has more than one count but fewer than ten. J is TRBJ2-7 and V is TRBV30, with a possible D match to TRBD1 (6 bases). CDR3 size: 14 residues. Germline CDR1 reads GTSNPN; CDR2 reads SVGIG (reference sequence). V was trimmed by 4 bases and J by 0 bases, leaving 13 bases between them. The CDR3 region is CAWIGDRTSYEQYF. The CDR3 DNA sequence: TGTGCCTGGATTGGAGACAGGACCTCCTACGAGCAGTACTTC.

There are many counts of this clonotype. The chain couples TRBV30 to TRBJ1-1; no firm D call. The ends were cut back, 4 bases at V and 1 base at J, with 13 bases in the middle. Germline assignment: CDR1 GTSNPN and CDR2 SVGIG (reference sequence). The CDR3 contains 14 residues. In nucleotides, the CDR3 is TGTGCCTGGAACCCTCACGAATCGAACACTGAAGCTTTCTTT. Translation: CAWNPHESNTEAFF.

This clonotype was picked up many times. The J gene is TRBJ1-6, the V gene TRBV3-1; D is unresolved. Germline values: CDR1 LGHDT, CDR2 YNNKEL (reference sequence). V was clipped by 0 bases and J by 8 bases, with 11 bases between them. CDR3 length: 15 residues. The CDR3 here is CASSQDSGRDSPLHF. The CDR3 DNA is TGTGCCAGCAGCCAAGATTCCGGGAGGGATTCACCCCTCCACTTT.

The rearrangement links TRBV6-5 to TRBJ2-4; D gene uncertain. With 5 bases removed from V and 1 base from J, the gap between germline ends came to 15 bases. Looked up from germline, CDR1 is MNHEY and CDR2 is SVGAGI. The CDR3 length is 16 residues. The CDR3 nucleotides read TGTGCCAGCAGTCGCCAGCAAGGGTCGGCCAAAAACATTCAGTACTTC. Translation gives CASSRQQGSAKNIQYF.

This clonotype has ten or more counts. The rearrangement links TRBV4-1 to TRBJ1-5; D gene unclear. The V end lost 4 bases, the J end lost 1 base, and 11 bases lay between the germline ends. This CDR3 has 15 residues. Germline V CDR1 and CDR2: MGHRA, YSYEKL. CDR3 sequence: CASSPDGRSNQPQHF. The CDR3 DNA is TGCGCCAGCAGCCCCGATGGGCGAAGCAATCAGCCCCAGCATTTT.

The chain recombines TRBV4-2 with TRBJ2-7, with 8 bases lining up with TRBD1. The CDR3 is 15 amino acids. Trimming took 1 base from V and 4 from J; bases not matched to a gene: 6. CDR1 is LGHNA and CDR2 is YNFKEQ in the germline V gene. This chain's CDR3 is CASSQGQGASYEQYF. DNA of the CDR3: TGTGCCAGCAGCCAAGGGCAGGGGGCTTCGTACGAGCAGTACTTC.

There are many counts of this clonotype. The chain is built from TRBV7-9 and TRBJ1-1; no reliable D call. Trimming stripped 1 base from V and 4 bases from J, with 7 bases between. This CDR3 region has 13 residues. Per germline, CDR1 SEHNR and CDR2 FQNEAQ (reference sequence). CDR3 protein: CASSLDSITEAFF. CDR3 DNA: TGTGCCAGCAGCTTAGACAGTATCACTGAAGCTTTCTTT.

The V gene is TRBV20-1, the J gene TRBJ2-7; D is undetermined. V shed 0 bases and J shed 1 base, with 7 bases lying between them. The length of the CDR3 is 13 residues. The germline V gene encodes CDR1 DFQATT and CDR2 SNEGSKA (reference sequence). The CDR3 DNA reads TGCAGTGCTAGAGATAGCATTTCCTACGAGCAGTACTTC. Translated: CSARDSISYEQYF.